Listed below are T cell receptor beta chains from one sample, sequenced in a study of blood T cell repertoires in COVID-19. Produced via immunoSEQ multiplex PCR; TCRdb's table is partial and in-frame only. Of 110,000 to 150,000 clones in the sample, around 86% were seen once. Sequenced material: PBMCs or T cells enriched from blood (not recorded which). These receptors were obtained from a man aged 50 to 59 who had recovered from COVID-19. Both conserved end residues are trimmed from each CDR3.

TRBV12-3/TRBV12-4	ASSLQVGELF
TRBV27	ASSSRRGQGAEAF
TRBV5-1	ASSLGGGQPQH
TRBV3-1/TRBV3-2	ASTTQGARTEAF
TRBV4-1	ASSQRVGADDYEQY
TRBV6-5	ASSYGRRWDTEAF
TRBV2	ASSDSAQPQH
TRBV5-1	ASRAQDYNSPLH
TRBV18	ASSPNIKNTGELF
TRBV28	ASSFAGVVREQF
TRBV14	ASSRTGTTYYGYT